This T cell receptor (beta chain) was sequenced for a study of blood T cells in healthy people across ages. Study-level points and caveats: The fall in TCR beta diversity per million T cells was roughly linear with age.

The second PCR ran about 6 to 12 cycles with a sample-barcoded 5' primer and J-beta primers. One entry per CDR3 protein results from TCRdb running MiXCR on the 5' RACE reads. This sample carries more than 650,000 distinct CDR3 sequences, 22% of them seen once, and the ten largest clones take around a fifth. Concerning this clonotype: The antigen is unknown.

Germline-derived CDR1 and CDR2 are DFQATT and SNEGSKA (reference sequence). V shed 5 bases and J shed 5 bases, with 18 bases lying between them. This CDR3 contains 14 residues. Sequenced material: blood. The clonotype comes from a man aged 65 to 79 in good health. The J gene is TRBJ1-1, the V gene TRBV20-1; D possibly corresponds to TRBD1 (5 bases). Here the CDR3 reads CSAPLVGLKTEAFF. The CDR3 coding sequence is TGCAGTGCTCCCCTGGTGGGACTAAAAACTGAAGCTTTCTTT.